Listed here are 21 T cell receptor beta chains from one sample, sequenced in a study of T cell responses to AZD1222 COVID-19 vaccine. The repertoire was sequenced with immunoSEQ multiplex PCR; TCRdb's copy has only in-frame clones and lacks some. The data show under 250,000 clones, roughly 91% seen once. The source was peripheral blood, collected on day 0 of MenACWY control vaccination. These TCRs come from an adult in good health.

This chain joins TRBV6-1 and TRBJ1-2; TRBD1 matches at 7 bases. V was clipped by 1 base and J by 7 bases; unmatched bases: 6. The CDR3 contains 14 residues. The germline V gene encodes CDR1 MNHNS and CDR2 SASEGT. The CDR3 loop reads CASSEDGRGFGYTF. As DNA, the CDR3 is TGTGCCAGCAGTGAAGACGGCAGGGGGTTTGGCTACACCTTC.

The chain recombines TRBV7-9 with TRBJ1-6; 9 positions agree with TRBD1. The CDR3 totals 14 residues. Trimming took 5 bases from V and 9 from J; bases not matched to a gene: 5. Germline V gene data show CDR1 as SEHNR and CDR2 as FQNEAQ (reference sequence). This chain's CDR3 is CASSLQGAFSPLHF. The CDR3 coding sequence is TGTGCCAGCAGCCTACAGGGGGCGTTTTCACCCCTCCACTTT.

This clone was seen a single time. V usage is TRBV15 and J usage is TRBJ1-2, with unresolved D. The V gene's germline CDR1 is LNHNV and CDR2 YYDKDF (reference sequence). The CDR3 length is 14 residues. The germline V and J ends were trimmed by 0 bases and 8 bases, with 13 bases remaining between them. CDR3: CATSREPTSGGYTF. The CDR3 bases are TGTGCCACCAGCAGAGAGCCAACTTCAGGAGGCTACACCTTC.

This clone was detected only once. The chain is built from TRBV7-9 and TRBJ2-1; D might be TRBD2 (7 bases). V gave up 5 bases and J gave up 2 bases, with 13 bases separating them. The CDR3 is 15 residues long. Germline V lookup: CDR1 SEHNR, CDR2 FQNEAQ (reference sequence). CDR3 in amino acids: CASSGAGATYNEQFF. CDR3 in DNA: TGTGCCAGCAGCGGGGCGGGGGCGACCTACAATGAGCAGTTCTTC.

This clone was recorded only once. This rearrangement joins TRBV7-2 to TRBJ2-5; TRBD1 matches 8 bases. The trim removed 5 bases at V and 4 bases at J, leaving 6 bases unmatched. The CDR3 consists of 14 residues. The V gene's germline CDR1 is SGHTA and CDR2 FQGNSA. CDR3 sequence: CASSNGQGRETQYF. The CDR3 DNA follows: TGTGCCAGCAGCAACGGACAGGGAAGAGAGACCCAGTACTTC.

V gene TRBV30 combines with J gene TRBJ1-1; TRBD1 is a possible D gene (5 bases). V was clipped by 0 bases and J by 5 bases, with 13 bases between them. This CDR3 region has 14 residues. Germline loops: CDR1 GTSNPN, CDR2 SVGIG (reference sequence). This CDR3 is CAWSVGGWGTEAFF. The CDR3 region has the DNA TGTGCCTGGAGTGTAGGAGGTTGGGGGACTGAAGCTTTCTTT.

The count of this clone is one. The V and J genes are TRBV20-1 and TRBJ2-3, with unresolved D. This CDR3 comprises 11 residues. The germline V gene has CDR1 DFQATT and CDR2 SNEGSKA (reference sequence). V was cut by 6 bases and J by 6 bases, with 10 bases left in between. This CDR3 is CSAPKRDTQYF. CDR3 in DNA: TGCAGTGCCCCGAAACGGGATACGCAGTATTTT.

The CDR3 region is CASSPSHPSTEAFF. Here the CDR3 DNA reads TGTGCCAGCAGCCCCTCCCACCCTTCCACTGAAGCTTTCTTT. The rearrangement links TRBV6-5 to TRBJ1-1; D gene uncertain. Trimming cost V 6 bases and J 4 bases, with 15 bases left between them. The CDR3 length is 14 residues. From germline, CDR1 is MNHEY and CDR2 SVGAGI.

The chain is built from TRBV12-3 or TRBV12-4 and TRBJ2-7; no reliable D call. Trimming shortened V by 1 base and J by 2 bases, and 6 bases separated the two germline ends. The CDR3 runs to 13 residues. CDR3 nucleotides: TGTGCCAGCAGTTTAGGGACCCCCTACGAGCAGTACTTC. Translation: CASSLGTPYEQYF.

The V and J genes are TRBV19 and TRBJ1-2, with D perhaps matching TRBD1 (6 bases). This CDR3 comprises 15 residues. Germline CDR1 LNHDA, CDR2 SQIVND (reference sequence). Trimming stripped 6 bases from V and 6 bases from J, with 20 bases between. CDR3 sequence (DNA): TGTGCCAGTAGACCCCGTCACAGGACAGACCATGGCTACACCTTC. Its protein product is CASRPRHRTDHGYTF.

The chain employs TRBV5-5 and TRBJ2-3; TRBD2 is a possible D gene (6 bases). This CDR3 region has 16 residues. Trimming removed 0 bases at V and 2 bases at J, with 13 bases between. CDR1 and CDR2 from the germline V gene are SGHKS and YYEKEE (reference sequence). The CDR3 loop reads CASSLGGVGLTDTQYF. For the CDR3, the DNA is TGTGCCAGCAGCTTGGGCGGGGTCGGTCTCACAGATACGCAGTATTTT.

This CDR3 is CASSVPQRNTEAFF. CDR3 DNA sequence: TGTGCCAGCAGCGTTCCACAGAGAAACACTGAAGCTTTCTTT. The chain recombines TRBV7-9 with TRBJ1-1; D is undetermined. V was cut by 5 bases and J by 2 bases, with 12 bases left in between. Per germline, CDR1 SEHNR and CDR2 FQNEAQ (reference sequence). The CDR3 spans 14 residues.

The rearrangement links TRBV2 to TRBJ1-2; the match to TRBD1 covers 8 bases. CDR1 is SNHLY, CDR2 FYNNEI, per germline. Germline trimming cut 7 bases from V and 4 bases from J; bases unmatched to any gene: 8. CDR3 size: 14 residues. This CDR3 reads CASTAGQGSYGYTF. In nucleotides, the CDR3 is TGTGCCAGCACCGCCGGACAGGGAAGCTATGGCTACACCTTC.

The CDR3 protein is CATSRASGLAMNRLSAGELFF. The CDR3, as DNA: TGTGCCACCAGCAGAGCCTCGGGACTAGCGATGAACAGATTGTCTGCCGGGGAGCTGTTTTTT. The chain uses TRBV15 and TRBJ2-2; 10 bases agree with TRBD2. The CDR3 is made up of 21 amino acids. Germline lookup yields CDR1 LNHNV and CDR2 YYDKDF (reference sequence). The V gene end was trimmed by 1 base and the J gene end by 6 bases; junction bases not matched to a gene: 20.

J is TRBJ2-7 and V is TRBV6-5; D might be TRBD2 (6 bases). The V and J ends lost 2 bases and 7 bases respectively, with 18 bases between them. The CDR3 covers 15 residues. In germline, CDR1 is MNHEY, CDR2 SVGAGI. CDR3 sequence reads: CASSYQRTGRGEQYF. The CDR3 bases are TGTGCCAGCAGTTACCAACGGACGGGTCGGGGGGAGCAGTACTTC.

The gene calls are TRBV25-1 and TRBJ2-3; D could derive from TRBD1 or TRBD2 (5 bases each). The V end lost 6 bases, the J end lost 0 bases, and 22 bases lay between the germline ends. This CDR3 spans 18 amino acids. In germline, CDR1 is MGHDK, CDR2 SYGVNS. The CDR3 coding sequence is TGTGCCAGCAGGCCGTCGGTTGGGGCGAGAGGGAGCACAGATACGCAGTATTTT. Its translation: CASRPSVGARGSTDTQYF.

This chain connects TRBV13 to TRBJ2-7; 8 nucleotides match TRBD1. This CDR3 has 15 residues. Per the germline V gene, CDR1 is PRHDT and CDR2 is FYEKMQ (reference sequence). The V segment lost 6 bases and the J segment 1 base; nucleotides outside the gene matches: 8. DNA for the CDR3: TGTGCCAGCAGACCTCACCAGGGGGCATCCTACGAGCAGTACTTC. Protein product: CASRPHQGASYEQYF.

CDR3 nucleotides: TGTGCCAGCAGCCCCCAAGAGACCCAGTACTTC. Amino acid sequence: CASSPQETQYF. The gene calls are TRBV6-5 and TRBJ2-5; D gene ambiguous. The germline V gene has CDR1 MNHEY and CDR2 SVGAGI. The CDR3 spans 11 residues. The V end was cut by 6 bases, the J end by 1 base, with 3 bases between.

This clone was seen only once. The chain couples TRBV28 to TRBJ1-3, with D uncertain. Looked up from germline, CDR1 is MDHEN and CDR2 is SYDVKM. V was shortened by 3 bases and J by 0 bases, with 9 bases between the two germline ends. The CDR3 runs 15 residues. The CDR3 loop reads CASSFPGASGNTIYF. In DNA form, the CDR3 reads TGTGCCAGCAGTTTTCCGGGAGCCTCTGGAAACACCATATATTTT.

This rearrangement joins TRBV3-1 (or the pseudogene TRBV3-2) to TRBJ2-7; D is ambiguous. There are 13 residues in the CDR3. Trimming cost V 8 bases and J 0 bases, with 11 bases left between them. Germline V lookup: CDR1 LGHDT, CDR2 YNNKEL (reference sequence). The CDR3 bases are TGTGCCAGCGGGGTAGGCAGCTCCTACGAGCAGTACTTC. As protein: CASGVGSSYEQYF.

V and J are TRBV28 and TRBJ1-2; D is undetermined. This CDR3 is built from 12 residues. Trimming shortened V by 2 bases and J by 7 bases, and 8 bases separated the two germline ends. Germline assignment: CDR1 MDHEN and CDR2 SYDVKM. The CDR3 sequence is CASSLNPPGYTF. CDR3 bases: TGTGCCAGCAGTTTAAACCCACCTGGCTACACCTTC.